This T cell receptor beta chain was profiled in a study of blood T cell repertoires in COVID-19. Turning to the study itself: Spain, Italy and the United States supplied samples that represented acute and convalescent COVID-19. T cells, B-cell-depleted T cells, or PBMCs supplied cDNA or gDNA.

The germline V gene has CDR1 MNHEY and CDR2 SVGEGT. V dropped 2 bases and J dropped 4 bases, with 6 bases sitting between them. The CDR3 is made up of 12 amino acids. This clone was detected only once. Patients from Seattle were sampled longitudinally, starting during active infection. In the original workflow: Cell counts per sample came from amplifying reference gene primers. Profiled with immunoSEQ multiplex PCR; TCRdb holds only in-frame clones, not every one. V, J and clone size reflect that table, while D and trimming were determined from the DNA. Among approximately 61,000 clones listed, roughly four fifths were seen once.

The chain employs TRBV6-2 or TRBV6-3 and TRBJ2-7; no firm D call. This receptor was taken from a man aged 45-65 years with COVID-19, enrolled during active disease. Sequences were obtained from peripheral blood. CDR3 sequence: CASSYPLYEQYF. DNA of the CDR3: TGTGCCAGCAGTTACCCCCTGTACGAGCAGTACTTC.